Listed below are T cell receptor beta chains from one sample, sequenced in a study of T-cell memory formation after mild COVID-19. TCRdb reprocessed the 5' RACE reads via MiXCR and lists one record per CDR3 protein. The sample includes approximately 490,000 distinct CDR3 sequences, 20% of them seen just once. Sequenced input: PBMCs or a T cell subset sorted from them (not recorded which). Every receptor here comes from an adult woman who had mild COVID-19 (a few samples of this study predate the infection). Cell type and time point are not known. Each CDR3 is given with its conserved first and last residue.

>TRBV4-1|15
CASSQAAGQAYEQYF
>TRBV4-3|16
CASSQTQQAGTDTQYF
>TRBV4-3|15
CASSQEVGSGETQYF
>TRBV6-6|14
CASSWGQSTDTQYF
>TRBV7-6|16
CASSLVSSGVLDTQYF
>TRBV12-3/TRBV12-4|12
CASSRGRTEAFF
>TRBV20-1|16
CSARDWRLAGSAEQFF
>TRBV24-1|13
CATSDSDLGELFF
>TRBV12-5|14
CASFLGEWNTEAFF
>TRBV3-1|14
CASSQITGGGEQFF
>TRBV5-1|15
CASSIGTSGSEAQYF
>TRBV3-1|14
CASSQDSRIETQYF
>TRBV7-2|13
CASSSQMNYGYTF
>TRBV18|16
CASARQGAGSYNEQFF
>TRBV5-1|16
CASSPGPGGSWNEQFF
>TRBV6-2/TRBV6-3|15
CASSYPYRGVDTQYF
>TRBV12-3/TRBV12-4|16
CASSLEGALNTGELFF
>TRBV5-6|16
CASSFYSTSGGYEQYF
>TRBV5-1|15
CASSLERGAPDTQYF
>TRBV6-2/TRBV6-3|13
CATAGYSTDTQYF
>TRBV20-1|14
CSARDQDRSYEQYF
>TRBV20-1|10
CSVIRAEAFF
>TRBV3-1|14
CASTSGAWGDTQYF
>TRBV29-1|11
CSVDGLEGYTF
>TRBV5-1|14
CASSFGTFQETQYF
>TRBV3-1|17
CASSQASPGGRADTQYF
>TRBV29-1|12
CSVYGPDEKLFF
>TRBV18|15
CASSSGQIPTYEQYF
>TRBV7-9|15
CASTWGGQGSHEQYF
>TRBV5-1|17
CASSSGTSGTLKNIQYF
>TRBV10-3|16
CAISEAIAGDTDTQYF
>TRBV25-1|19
CASSESRIAGGPPTDTQYF